A selection of T cell receptor beta chains follows, all from one sample in a study of brain T cells in children with intractable seizures. TCRdb keeps only in-frame clones here, not all; method: immunoSEQ multiplex PCR. The profile shows roughly 80,000 clones, just over 90% of them singletons. Sequences were derived from peripheral blood, sampled at surgery. Receptors originate from a boy younger than two with tuberous sclerosis and intractable seizures. CDR3s include the opening cysteine and the closing phenylalanine or tryptophan. D genes are given only for firm matches. A row's size may be missing; if present it is once, few, many or a size class.

j_call: TRBJ2-3; d_call: -; cdr3_length: 17; v_call: TRBV4-1; clone_size: -; cdr3_aa: CASSPRWPADPADTQYF; cdr3_nt: TGCGCCAGCAGCCCCAGATGGCCAGCGGACCCGGCAGATACGCAGTATTTT
j_call: TRBJ1-1; d_call: -; cdr3_length: 13; v_call: TRBV10-3; clone_size: few; cdr3_aa: CAISGQGNTEAFF; cdr3_nt: TGTGCCATCAGTGGGCAGGGGAACACTGAAGCTTTCTTT
j_call: TRBJ2-3; d_call: TRBD2; cdr3_length: 16; v_call: TRBV7-7; clone_size: -; cdr3_aa: CASSPWTSGSTDTQYF; cdr3_nt: TGTGCTAGCAGCCCCTGGACTAGCGGGAGCACAGATACGCAGTATTTT
j_call: TRBJ1-6; d_call: TRBD1; cdr3_length: 15; v_call: TRBV6-5; clone_size: -; cdr3_aa: CASSGRGQGRSPLHF; cdr3_nt: TGTGCCAGCAGCGGAAGAGGACAGGGCCGGTCACCCCTCCACTTT
j_call: TRBJ1-4; d_call: -; cdr3_length: 14; v_call: TRBV27; clone_size: -; cdr3_aa: CASGPRDFNEKLFF; cdr3_nt: TGTGCCAGCGGACCCCGGGACTTTAATGAAAAACTGTTTTTT
j_call: TRBJ1-5; d_call: TRBD1; cdr3_length: 16; v_call: TRBV18; clone_size: -; cdr3_aa: CASSPRQGMGNQPQHF; cdr3_nt: TGTGCCAGCTCACCAAGACAGGGGATGGGCAATCAGCCCCAGCATTTT
j_call: TRBJ2-7; d_call: -; cdr3_length: 12; v_call: TRBV7-8; clone_size: -; cdr3_aa: CASSEGAYEQYF; cdr3_nt: TGTGCCAGCAGCGAGGGGGCCTACGAGCAGTACTTC
j_call: TRBJ2-7; d_call: -; cdr3_length: 13; v_call: TRBV29-1; clone_size: -; cdr3_aa: CSVEEGVDYEQYF; cdr3_nt: TGCAGCGTTGAAGAGGGGGTGGACTACGAGCAGTACTTC
j_call: TRBJ2-1; d_call: TRBD2; cdr3_length: 14; v_call: TRBV25-1; clone_size: -; cdr3_aa: CASRLAGSYNEQFF; cdr3_nt: TGTGCCAGCAGACTAGCGGGTTCCTACAATGAGCAGTTCTTC
j_call: TRBJ1-2; d_call: -; cdr3_length: 12; v_call: TRBV3-1/TRBV3-2; clone_size: -; cdr3_aa: CASSQVGHGYTF; cdr3_nt: TGTGCCAGCAGCCAAGTCGGCCATGGCTACACCTTC
j_call: TRBJ2-7; d_call: -; cdr3_length: 12; v_call: TRBV28; clone_size: -; cdr3_aa: CASSLSRYEQYF; cdr3_nt: TGTGCCAGCAGTTTAAGTAGGTACGAGCAGTACTTC
j_call: TRBJ1-6; d_call: -; cdr3_length: 15; v_call: TRBV5-4; clone_size: few; cdr3_aa: CASSLDPGHNSPLHF; cdr3_nt: TGTGCCAGCAGCTTGGATCCGGGGCACAATTCACCCCTCCACTTT
j_call: TRBJ2-7; d_call: -; cdr3_length: 13; v_call: TRBV29-1; clone_size: -; cdr3_aa: CSVAAGISYEQYF; cdr3_nt: TGCAGCGTTGCGGCGGGGATTTCCTACGAGCAGTACTTC
j_call: TRBJ2-5; d_call: TRBD1; cdr3_length: 20; v_call: TRBV9; clone_size: -; cdr3_aa: CASSVGWGPGQGIIQETQYF; cdr3_nt: TGTGCCAGCAGCGTAGGTTGGGGGCCGGGACAGGGGATAATACAAGAGACCCAGTACTTC
j_call: TRBJ2-1; d_call: -; cdr3_length: 17; v_call: TRBV5-4; clone_size: -; cdr3_aa: CASSFNNDLRPYNEQFF; cdr3_nt: TGTGCCAGCAGCTTCAATAACGACCTACGCCCTTACAATGAGCAGTTCTTC
j_call: TRBJ1-1; d_call: TRBD1; cdr3_length: 19; v_call: TRBV6-2/TRBV6-3; clone_size: -; cdr3_aa: CASSYNPWTGEKASTEAFF; cdr3_nt: TGTGCCAGCAGTTACAACCCATGGACAGGGGAGAAGGCGAGCACTGAAGCTTTCTTT
j_call: TRBJ1-5; d_call: -; cdr3_length: 13; v_call: TRBV11-2; clone_size: -; cdr3_aa: CASSLGVRQPQHF; cdr3_nt: TGTGCCAGCAGCTTAGGTGTTCGCCAGCCCCAGCATTTT
j_call: TRBJ1-2; d_call: -; cdr3_length: 12; v_call: TRBV9; clone_size: -; cdr3_aa: CASSGGERGYTF; cdr3_nt: TGTGCCAGCAGCGGGGGGGAGAGAGGCTACACCTTC
j_call: TRBJ2-7; d_call: -; cdr3_length: 14; v_call: TRBV27; clone_size: few; cdr3_aa: CASSPEGWDDEQYF; cdr3_nt: TGTGCCAGCAGTCCCGAGGGATGGGACGACGAGCAGTACTTC
j_call: TRBJ1-5; d_call: TRBD1; cdr3_length: 16; v_call: TRBV9; clone_size: -; cdr3_aa: CASSVGAGGLNQPQHF; cdr3_nt: TGTGCCAGCAGCGTAGGGGCAGGGGGCCTCAATCAGCCCCAGCATTTT
j_call: TRBJ2-1; d_call: -; cdr3_length: 12; v_call: TRBV7-9; clone_size: -; cdr3_aa: CASSLVHNEQFF; cdr3_nt: TGTGCCAGCAGCTTAGTCCACAATGAGCAGTTCTTC
j_call: TRBJ1-5; d_call: -; cdr3_length: 16; v_call: TRBV6-1; clone_size: -; cdr3_aa: CASSERVRAFNQPQHF; cdr3_nt: TGTGCCAGCAGTGAGCGGGTCCGTGCTTTTAATCAGCCCCAGCATTTT
j_call: TRBJ2-1; d_call: TRBD1; cdr3_length: 15; v_call: TRBV7-2; clone_size: once; cdr3_aa: CASSLLSGQVRGGFF; cdr3_nt: TGTGCCAGCAGCTTATTATCGGGACAGGTCAGGGGAGGGTTCTTC
j_call: TRBJ2-5; d_call: -; cdr3_length: 13; v_call: TRBV5-1; clone_size: -; cdr3_aa: CASSFRLQETQYF; cdr3_nt: TGCGCCAGCAGCTTCCGCCTACAAGAGACCCAGTACTTC
j_call: TRBJ1-4; d_call: -; cdr3_length: 12; v_call: TRBV6-5; clone_size: once; cdr3_aa: CASRGNQEKLFF; cdr3_nt: TGTGCCAGCCGGGGGAACCAGGAAAAACTGTTTTTT
j_call: TRBJ2-7; d_call: -; cdr3_length: 14; v_call: TRBV7-8; clone_size: -; cdr3_aa: CASSLTAQSYEQYF; cdr3_nt: TGTGCCAGCAGCTTAACGGCCCAGTCCTACGAGCAGTACTTC
j_call: TRBJ2-5; d_call: TRBD2; cdr3_length: 12; v_call: TRBV19; clone_size: -; cdr3_aa: CASSSGGETQYF; cdr3_nt: TGTGCCAGTAGTAGCGGGGGGGAGACCCAGTACTTC
j_call: TRBJ2-7; d_call: -; cdr3_length: 11; v_call: TRBV20-1; clone_size: -; cdr3_aa: CSVGRPYEQYF; cdr3_nt: TGCAGTGTGGGGAGGCCCTACGAGCAGTACTTC
j_call: TRBJ2-7; d_call: -; cdr3_length: 15; v_call: TRBV5-1; clone_size: -; cdr3_aa: CASSPWVGETYEQYF; cdr3_nt: TGCGCCAGCAGCCCATGGGTTGGGGAGACCTACGAGCAGTACTTC
j_call: TRBJ1-4; d_call: -; cdr3_length: 15; v_call: TRBV7-9; clone_size: -; cdr3_aa: CASSSKMDPLSKLFF; cdr3_nt: TGTGCCAGCAGCTCTAAAATGGACCCTTTAAGTAAACTGTTTTTT
j_call: TRBJ1-5; d_call: -; cdr3_length: 12; v_call: TRBV6-5; clone_size: -; cdr3_aa: CASSLSGDVEHF; cdr3_nt: TGTGCCAGCAGTTTAAGCGGGGATGTAGAGCATTTT
j_call: TRBJ1-1; d_call: -; cdr3_length: 15; v_call: TRBV10-3; clone_size: -; cdr3_aa: CAISESDRSLTEAFF; cdr3_nt: TGTGCCATCAGTGAGTCCGACAGGTCGCTAACTGAAGCTTTCTTT
j_call: TRBJ1-6; d_call: -; cdr3_length: 13; v_call: TRBV7-9; clone_size: -; cdr3_aa: CASSPLENSPLHF; cdr3_nt: TGTGCCAGCAGCCCGTTAGAGAATTCACCCCTCCACTTT
j_call: TRBJ1-5; d_call: -; cdr3_length: 13; v_call: TRBV5-8; clone_size: -; cdr3_aa: CASSRAAGQPQHF; cdr3_nt: TGTGCCAGCAGCCGGGCCGCGGGACAGCCCCAGCATTTT
j_call: TRBJ2-5; d_call: TRBD1; cdr3_length: 14; v_call: TRBV25-1; clone_size: -; cdr3_aa: CASSERGQQETQYF; cdr3_nt: TGTGCCAGCAGTGAAAGGGGACAGCAAGAGACCCAGTACTTC
j_call: TRBJ2-7; d_call: TRBD1; cdr3_length: 15; v_call: TRBV11-2; clone_size: -; cdr3_aa: CASSLPTGGQGGQYF; cdr3_nt: TGTGCCAGCAGCTTACCGACTGGAGGACAGGGAGGGCAGTACTTC
j_call: TRBJ1-2; d_call: TRBD1; cdr3_length: 14; v_call: TRBV7-9; clone_size: medium-sized; cdr3_aa: CASSLGQGAFGYTF; cdr3_nt: TGTGCCAGCAGCTTAGGACAGGGGGCTTTTGGCTACACCTTC
j_call: TRBJ1-1; d_call: -; cdr3_length: 12; v_call: TRBV28; clone_size: few; cdr3_aa: CASRPEDTEAFF; cdr3_nt: TGTGCCAGCAGGCCCGAGGACACTGAAGCTTTCTTT
j_call: TRBJ1-2; d_call: -; cdr3_length: 12; v_call: TRBV7-9; clone_size: -; cdr3_aa: CASSLLVYGYTF; cdr3_nt: TGTGCCAGCAGCTTGCTAGTCTATGGCTACACCTTC
j_call: TRBJ2-1; d_call: -; cdr3_length: 16; v_call: TRBV6-5; clone_size: -; cdr3_aa: CASSYSLGKTYNEQFF; cdr3_nt: TGTGCCAGCAGTTACTCGCTGGGAAAGACCTACAATGAGCAGTTCTTC
j_call: TRBJ1-2; d_call: -; cdr3_length: 13; v_call: TRBV27; clone_size: once; cdr3_aa: CASSLRINYGYTF; cdr3_nt: TGTGCCAGCAGTTTGCGAATTAACTATGGCTACACCTTC
j_call: TRBJ2-3; d_call: TRBD2; cdr3_length: 17; v_call: TRBV6-7; clone_size: -; cdr3_aa: CASSYGGGRRKTDTQYF; cdr3_nt: TGTGCCAGCAGTTACGGGGGAGGGAGACGTAAGACAGATACGCAGTATTTT
j_call: TRBJ2-3; d_call: -; cdr3_length: 13; v_call: TRBV7-3; clone_size: once; cdr3_aa: CASSLMGGPPQYF; cdr3_nt: TGTGCCAGCAGCTTAATGGGGGGGCCACCGCAGTATTTT
j_call: TRBJ2-1; d_call: -; cdr3_length: 15; v_call: TRBV13; clone_size: once; cdr3_aa: CASSSRGWSYNEQFF; cdr3_nt: TGTGCCAGCAGCTCACGGGGGTGGTCCTACAATGAGCAGTTCTTC
j_call: TRBJ2-3; d_call: -; cdr3_length: 15; v_call: TRBV27; clone_size: -; cdr3_aa: CASSFDRISTDTQYF; cdr3_nt: TGTGCCAGCAGTTTCGACAGGATTAGCACAGATACGCAGTATTTT
j_call: TRBJ2-3; d_call: -; cdr3_length: 12; v_call: TRBV19; clone_size: -; cdr3_aa: CASSPGTDTQYF; cdr3_nt: TGTGCCAGTAGTCCAGGGACAGATACGCAGTATTTT
j_call: TRBJ2-2; d_call: TRBD2; cdr3_length: 16; v_call: TRBV20-1; clone_size: -; cdr3_aa: CSASGLAGSNTGELFF; cdr3_nt: TGCAGTGCTAGTGGGCTAGCGGGTTCCAACACCGGGGAGCTGTTTTTT
j_call: TRBJ2-6; d_call: -; cdr3_length: 14; v_call: TRBV24-1; clone_size: -; cdr3_aa: CATSDRTGANVLTF; cdr3_nt: TGTGCCACCAGTGATCGAACTGGGGCCAACGTCCTGACTTTC
j_call: TRBJ1-1; d_call: TRBD1; cdr3_length: 15; v_call: TRBV2; clone_size: once; cdr3_aa: CASRDPTGERAKAFF; cdr3_nt: TGTGCCAGCAGGGATCCTACAGGGGAAAGGGCGAAAGCTTTCTTT
j_call: TRBJ2-7; d_call: -; cdr3_length: 15; v_call: TRBV7-3; clone_size: -; cdr3_aa: CASSPEGRAGVEQYF; cdr3_nt: TGTGCCAGCAGCCCTGAGGGGAGAGCTGGCGTCGAGCAGTACTTC
j_call: TRBJ2-5; d_call: TRBD1; cdr3_length: 15; v_call: TRBV5-4; clone_size: -; cdr3_aa: CASSLSVSRGETQYF; cdr3_nt: TGTGCCAGCAGCTTGTCGGTCTCCAGGGGGGAGACCCAGTACTTC
j_call: TRBJ1-5; d_call: -; cdr3_length: 13; v_call: TRBV7-9; clone_size: -; cdr3_aa: CATTTGNNQPQHF; cdr3_nt: TGTGCCACCACTACAGGGAACAATCAGCCCCAGCATTTT
j_call: TRBJ2-3; d_call: TRBD2; cdr3_length: 15; v_call: TRBV6-4; clone_size: -; cdr3_aa: CASSVGTSGIYTQYF; cdr3_nt: TGTGCCAGCAGTGTGGGGACTAGCGGGATATATACGCAGTATTTT
j_call: TRBJ2-3; d_call: -; cdr3_length: 17; v_call: TRBV7-8; clone_size: -; cdr3_aa: CASSLAGGPGSTDTQYF; cdr3_nt: TGTGCCAGCAGCTTAGCCGGCGGGCCCGGAAGCACAGATACGCAGTATTTT
j_call: TRBJ2-5; d_call: TRBD2; cdr3_length: 13; v_call: TRBV2; clone_size: -; cdr3_aa: CASSRLAGETQYF; cdr3_nt: TGTGCCAGCAGCCGACTAGCGGGAGAGACCCAGTACTTC